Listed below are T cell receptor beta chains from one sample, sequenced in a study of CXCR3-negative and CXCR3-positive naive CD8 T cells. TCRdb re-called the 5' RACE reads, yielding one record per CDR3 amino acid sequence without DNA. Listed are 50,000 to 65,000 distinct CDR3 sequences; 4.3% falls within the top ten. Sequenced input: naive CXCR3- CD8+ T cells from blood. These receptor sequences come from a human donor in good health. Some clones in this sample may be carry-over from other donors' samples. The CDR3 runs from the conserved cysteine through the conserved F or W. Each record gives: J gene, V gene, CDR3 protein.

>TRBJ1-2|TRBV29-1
CSVPDRGDYGYTF
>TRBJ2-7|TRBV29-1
CSVGRGTYEQYF
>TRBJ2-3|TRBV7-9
CASSKLLGQGRHTQYF
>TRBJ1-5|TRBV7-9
CASSLGEGGWHQPQHF
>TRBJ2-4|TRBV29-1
CSVGDRAGRTSIQYF
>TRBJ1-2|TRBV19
CASSPMRDRVFNGYTF
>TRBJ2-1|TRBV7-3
CASSLTGDEQFF
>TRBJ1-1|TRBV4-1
CASSPTGLPESTEAFF
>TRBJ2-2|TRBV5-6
CASSYDRGQVGTGELFF
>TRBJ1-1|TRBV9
CASNDGMNTEAFF
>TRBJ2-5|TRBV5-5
CASSEVAGTQETQYF
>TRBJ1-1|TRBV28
CASSFGGGTEAFF
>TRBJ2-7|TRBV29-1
CSVRAHGPYEQYF
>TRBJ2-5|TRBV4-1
CASSQDRGAGETQYF
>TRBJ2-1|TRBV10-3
CAISEGSGREQFF
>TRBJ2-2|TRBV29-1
CSVPVGTSGGENTGELFF
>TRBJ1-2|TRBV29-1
CSVVGQGLEGYTF
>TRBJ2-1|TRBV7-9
CASSTGPSVDEQFF
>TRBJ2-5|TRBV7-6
CASKRAASTRGTQYF
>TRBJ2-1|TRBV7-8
CASSSRDLGNEQFF
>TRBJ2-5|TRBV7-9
CASSTSGEWETQYF
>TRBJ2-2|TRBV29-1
CSAGDRGSGELFF
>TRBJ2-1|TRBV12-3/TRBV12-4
CASSEAGGGYNEQFF
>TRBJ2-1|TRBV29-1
CSVKLWTGNEQFF
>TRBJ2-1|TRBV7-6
CASSPTDGHNEQFF
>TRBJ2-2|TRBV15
CATSRDTSGGTGELFF
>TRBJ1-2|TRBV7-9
CASSFPSGYGYTF
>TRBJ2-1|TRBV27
CASSFEGSSYNEQFF
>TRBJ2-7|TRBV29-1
CSVRGLGIYEQYF
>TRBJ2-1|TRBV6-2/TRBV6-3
CASKTRVNEQFF
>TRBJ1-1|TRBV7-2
CASIPGGGNTEAFF
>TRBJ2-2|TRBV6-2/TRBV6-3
CASSQPGTGVPGELFF
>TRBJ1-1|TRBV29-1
CSVAPAGGPWPEAFF
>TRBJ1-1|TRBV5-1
CASRVPGTGEAFF
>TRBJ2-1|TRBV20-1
CSASRLAVSYNEQFF
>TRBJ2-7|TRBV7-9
CASSLGWGDSYEQYF
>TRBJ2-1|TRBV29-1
CSVPVVSYNEQFF
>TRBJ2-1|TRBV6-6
CASSYPKPGQGSYNEQFF
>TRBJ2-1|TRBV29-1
CSVEADTNLYNEQFF
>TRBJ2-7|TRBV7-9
CASSLEVYEQYF
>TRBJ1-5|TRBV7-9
CASSLSRDQPQHF
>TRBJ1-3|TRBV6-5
CASSSQGVLSGNTIYF
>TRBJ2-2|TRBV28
CASSSMGNTGELFF
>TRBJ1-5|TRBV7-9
CASSSGEVQPQHF
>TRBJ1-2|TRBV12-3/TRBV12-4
CASSFANGYTF
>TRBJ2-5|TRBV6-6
CASSYREQETQYF
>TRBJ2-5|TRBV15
CATSRDGGSQETQYF